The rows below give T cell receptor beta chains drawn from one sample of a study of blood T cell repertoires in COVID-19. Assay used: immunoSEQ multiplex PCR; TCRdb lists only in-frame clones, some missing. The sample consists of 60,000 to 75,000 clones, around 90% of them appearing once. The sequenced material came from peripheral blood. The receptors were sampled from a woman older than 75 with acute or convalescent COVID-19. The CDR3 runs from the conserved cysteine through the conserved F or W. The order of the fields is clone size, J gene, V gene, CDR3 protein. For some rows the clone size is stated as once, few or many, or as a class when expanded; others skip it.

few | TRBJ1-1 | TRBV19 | CASSLTGGIGEAFF
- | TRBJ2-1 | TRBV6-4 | CASSDRASGRGGLINEQFF
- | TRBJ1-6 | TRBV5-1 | CASSLPAGNNSPLHF
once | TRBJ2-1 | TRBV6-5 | CASRTRLGTLGEQFF
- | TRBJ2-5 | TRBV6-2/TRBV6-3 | CASSYIAGGMETQYF
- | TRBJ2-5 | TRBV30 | CAWSASGAGETQYF
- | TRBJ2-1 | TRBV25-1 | CASSPGGRTFNEQFF
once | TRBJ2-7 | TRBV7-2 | CASVSSPQGLDWGQYF
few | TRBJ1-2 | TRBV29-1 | CSARTGVNYGYTF
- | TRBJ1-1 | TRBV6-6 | CASRQGQYSEAFF
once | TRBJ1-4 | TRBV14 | CASSRATNEKLFF
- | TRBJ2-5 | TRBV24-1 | CATSDLIGGGETQYF
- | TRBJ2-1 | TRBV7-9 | CASSPLGGRTYNEQFF
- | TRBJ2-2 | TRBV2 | CASRRGQGGTGELFF
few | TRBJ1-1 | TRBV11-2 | CASSSLRDRGHTEAFF
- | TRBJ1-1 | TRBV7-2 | CASSQGIIWESGTEAFF
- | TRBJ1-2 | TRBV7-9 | CASSAQGLGYTF
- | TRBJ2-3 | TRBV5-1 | CASSPQGGNTQYF
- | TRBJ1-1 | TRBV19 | CASMGDPGHRNTEAFF
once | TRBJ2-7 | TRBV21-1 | CPYARLAGGYEQYF
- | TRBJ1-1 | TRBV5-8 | CASGSGDTGARTEAFF
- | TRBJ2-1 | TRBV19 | CATEEIAGGSHEQFF
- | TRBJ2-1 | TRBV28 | CASSRVDSLGNEQFF
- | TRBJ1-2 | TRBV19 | CASSMGPLYGYTF
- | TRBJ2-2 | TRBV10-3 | CAARAGIRTGELFF
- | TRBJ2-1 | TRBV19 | CASSPSGLREQFF
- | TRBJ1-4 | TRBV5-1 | CASSPGTGLEKLFF
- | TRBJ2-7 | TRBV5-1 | CASSLEGSGPLKQLDF
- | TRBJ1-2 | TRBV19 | CASSSIRQGNGNGYTF
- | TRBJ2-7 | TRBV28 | CASSPGQTYEQYF
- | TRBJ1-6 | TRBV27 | CASSYQGMVDSPLHF
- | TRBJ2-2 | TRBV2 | CAGALYGTGELFF
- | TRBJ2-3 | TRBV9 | CASTVGTGGTDTQYF
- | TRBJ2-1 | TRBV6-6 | CASSYLGVGGEQFF
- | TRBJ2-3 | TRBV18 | CASSPLAGGGDTQYF
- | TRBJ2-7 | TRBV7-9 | CASSAPTSGGRYEQYF
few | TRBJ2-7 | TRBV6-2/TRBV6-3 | CASSSGGILSEQYF
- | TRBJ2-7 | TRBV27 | CASGTPADRGIYEQYF
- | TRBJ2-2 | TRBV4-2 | CASSQDSGIGGELFF
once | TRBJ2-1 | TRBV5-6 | CASSLFPGQGAEQFF
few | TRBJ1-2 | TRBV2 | CASSELRDRGSGYTF
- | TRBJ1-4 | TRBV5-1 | CASSLPGEKLFF
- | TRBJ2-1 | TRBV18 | CASSPPGGQFNEQFF
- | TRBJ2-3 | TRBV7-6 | CASSPLGGGTDTQYF
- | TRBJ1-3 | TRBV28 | CASRPTGGRTGNTIYF
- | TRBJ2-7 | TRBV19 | CASSFRYEQYF
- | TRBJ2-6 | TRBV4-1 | CASSSDSGAGANVLTF
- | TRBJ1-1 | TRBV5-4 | CASSGDRGMIF
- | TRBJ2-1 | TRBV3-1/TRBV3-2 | CASSPGQGPYEQFF
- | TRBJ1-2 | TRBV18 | CASSPDWEGYGYTF
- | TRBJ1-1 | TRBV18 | CASSRGGVTEAFF